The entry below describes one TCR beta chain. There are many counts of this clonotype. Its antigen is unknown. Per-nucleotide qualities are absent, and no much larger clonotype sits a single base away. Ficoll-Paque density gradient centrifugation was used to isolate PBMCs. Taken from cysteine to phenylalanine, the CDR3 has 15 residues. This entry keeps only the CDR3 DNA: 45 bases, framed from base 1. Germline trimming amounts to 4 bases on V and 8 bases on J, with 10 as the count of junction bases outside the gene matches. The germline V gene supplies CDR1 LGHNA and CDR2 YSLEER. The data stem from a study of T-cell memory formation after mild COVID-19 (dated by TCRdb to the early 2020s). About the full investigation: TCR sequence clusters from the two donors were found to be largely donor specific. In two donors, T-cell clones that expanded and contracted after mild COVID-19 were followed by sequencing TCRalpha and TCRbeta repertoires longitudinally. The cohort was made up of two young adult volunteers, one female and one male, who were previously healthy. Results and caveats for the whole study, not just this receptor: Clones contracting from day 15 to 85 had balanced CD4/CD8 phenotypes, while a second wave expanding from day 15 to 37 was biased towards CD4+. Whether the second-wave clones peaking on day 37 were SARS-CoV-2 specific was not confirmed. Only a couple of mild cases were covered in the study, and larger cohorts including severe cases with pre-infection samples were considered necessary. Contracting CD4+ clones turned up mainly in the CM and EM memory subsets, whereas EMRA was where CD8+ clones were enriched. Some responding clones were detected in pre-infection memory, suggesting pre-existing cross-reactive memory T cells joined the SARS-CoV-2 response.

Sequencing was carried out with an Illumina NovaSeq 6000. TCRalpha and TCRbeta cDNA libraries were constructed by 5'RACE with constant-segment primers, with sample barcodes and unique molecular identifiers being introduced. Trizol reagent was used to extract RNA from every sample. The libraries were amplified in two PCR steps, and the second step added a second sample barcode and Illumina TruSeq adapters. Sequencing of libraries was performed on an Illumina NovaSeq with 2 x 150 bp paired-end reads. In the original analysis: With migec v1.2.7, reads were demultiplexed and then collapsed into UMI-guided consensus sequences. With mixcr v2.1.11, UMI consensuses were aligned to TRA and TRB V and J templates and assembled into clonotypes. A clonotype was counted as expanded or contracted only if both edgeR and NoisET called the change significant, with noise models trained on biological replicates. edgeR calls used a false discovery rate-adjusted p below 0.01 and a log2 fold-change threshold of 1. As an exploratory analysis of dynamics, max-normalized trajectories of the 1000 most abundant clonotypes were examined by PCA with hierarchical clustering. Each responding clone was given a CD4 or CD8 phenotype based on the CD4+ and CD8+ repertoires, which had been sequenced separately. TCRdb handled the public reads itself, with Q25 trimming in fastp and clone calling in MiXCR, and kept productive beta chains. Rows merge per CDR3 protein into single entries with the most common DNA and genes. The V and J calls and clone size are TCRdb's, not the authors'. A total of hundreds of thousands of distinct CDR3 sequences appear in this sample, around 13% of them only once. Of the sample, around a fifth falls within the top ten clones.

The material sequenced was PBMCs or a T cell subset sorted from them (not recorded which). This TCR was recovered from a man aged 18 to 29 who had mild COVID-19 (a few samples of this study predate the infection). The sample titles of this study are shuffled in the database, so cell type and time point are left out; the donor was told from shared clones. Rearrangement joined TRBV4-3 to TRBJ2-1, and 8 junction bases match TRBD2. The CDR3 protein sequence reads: CASSPGGPLRDEQFF. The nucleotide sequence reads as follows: TGCGCCAGCAGCCCGGGGGGGCCACTCAGAGATGAGCAGTTCTTC.